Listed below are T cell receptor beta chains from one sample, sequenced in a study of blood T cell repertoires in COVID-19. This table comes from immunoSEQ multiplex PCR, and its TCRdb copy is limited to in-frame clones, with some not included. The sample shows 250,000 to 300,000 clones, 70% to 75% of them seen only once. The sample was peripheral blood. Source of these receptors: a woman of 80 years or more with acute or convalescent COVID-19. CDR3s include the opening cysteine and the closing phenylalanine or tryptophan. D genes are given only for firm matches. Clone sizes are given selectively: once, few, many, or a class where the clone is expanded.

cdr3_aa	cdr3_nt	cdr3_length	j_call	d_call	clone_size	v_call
CASSLGGGQETQYF	TGTGCCAGCAGTTTGGGAGGGGGCCAAGAGACCCAGTACTTC	14	TRBJ2-5	.	.	TRBV28
CASSRGQGRKALYNSPLHF	TGTGCCAGCAGCCGGGGACAGGGCCGAAAGGCTCTTTATAATTCACCCCTCCACTTT	19	TRBJ1-6	TRBD1	once	TRBV3-1/TRBV3-2
CASSLSGTGANVLTF	TGTGCCAGCAGCTTAAGCGGGACTGGGGCCAACGTCCTGACTTTC	15	TRBJ2-6	TRBD2	.	TRBV7-9
CASSISSGWDYGYTF	TGTGCCAGTAGTATATCCTCAGGGTGGGACTATGGCTACACCTTC	15	TRBJ1-2	.	.	TRBV19
CASSQVWAAGVQTSGGARDTQYF	TGTGCCAGCAGCCAAGTATGGGCGGCTGGGGTTCAAACTAGCGGGGGGGCTAGAGATACGCAGTATTTT	23	TRBJ2-3	TRBD2	.	TRBV3-1/TRBV3-2
CASSYSQGTYEQYF	TGTGCCAGCAGTTACTCACAGGGGACCTACGAGCAGTACTTC	14	TRBJ2-7	TRBD1	.	TRBV6-6
CATGLGRTQYF	TGTGCCACCGGCCTTGGGAGGACCCAGTACTTC	11	TRBJ2-5	.	.	TRBV15
CSVVGAANTGELFF	TGCAGCGTTGTGGGGGCCGCGAACACCGGGGAGCTGTTTTTT	14	TRBJ2-2	.	.	TRBV29-1
CSASVQGAQPQHF	TGCAGTGCTAGTGTACAGGGGGCCCAGCCCCAGCATTTT	13	TRBJ1-5	TRBD1	.	TRBV20-1
CASSISRGDTQYF	TGTGCCAGTAGTATATCGCGGGGAGATACGCAGTATTTT	13	TRBJ2-3	.	.	TRBV19
CSVEGLAGGNEQYF	TGCAGCGTCGAAGGACTAGCGGGAGGCAACGAGCAGTACTTC	14	TRBJ2-7	TRBD2	once	TRBV29-1
CASSSQQGAGDTQYF	TGTGCCAGCAGCTCTCAACAGGGGGCCGGAGATACGCAGTATTTT	15	TRBJ2-3	TRBD1	.	TRBV14
CASSPNDRAREYFF	TGTGCCAGCAGCCCAAACGACAGGGCCCGGGAATACTTCTTC	14	TRBJ1-2	TRBD1	.	TRBV3-1/TRBV3-2
CASSQTLNQPQHF	TGTGCCAGCAGCCAGACACTCAATCAGCCCCAGCATTTT	13	TRBJ1-5	.	.	TRBV12-3/TRBV12-4
CASSPLLLYGNTEAFF	TGTGCCAGCAGCCCTCTGCTTCTATATGGGAACACTGAAGCTTTCTTT	16	TRBJ1-1	.	.	TRBV11-2
CASSLHSAGTNTGELFF	TGTGCCAGCAGCCTTCACTCAGCGGGTACGAACACCGGGGAGCTGTTTTTT	17	TRBJ2-2	.	.	TRBV3-1/TRBV3-2
CASSKDGQGNNSPLHF	TGTGCCAGCAGCAAAGACGGGCAGGGTAATAATTCACCCCTCCACTTT	16	TRBJ1-6	.	few	TRBV21-1
CALRGDRGDNTIYF	TGTGCCCTTCGAGGGGACAGGGGTGACAACACCATATATTTT	14	TRBJ1-3	TRBD1	.	TRBV10-3
CASSQARATANVLTF	TGTGCCAGCAGCCAAGCCAGGGCCACCGCCAACGTCCTGACTTTC	15	TRBJ2-6	.	.	TRBV3-1/TRBV3-2
CASSPQGLDQPQHF	TGTGCCAGCAGCCCACAGGGGCTCGATCAGCCCCAGCATTTT	14	TRBJ1-5	TRBD1	once	TRBV4-2
CASSLRLGRNQETQYF	TGTGCCAGCAGCTTGAGGCTGGGGAGGAACCAAGAGACCCAGTACTTC	16	TRBJ2-5	.	once	TRBV5-4
CASSLNTQTQGRGNTIYF	TGTGCCAGCAGCTTAAATACCCAGACCCAGGGAAGGGGAAACACCATATATTTT	18	TRBJ1-3	.	many	TRBV7-8
CASSFPGQGERDTQYF	TGTGCCAGCAGCTTCCCCGGACAGGGGGAGAGAGATACGCAGTATTTT	16	TRBJ2-3	TRBD1	.	TRBV11-1
CASSVTLWNSPLHF	TGTGCCAGCAGCGTAACTCTGTGGAATTCACCCCTCCACTTT	14	TRBJ1-6	.	.	TRBV9
CASSQGQTRIDTIYF	TGTGCCAGCAGTCAAGGACAGACCCGAATCGACACCATATATTTT	15	TRBJ1-3	.	many	TRBV11-1
CASNGQGTPETQYF	TGTGCCAGCAATGGACAGGGTACCCCAGAGACCCAGTACTTC	14	TRBJ2-5	TRBD1	.	TRBV5-6
CASSPPSGWGTEAFF	TGTGCCAGCTCACCACCGAGCGGGTGGGGCACTGAAGCTTTCTTT	15	TRBJ1-1	.	.	TRBV18
CASSGGLWAGQETQYF	TGTGCCAGCAGCGGCGGCCTTTGGGCAGGGCAAGAGACCCAGTACTTC	16	TRBJ2-5	.	.	TRBV9
CASSLNRWDTQYF	TGTGCCAGCAGTTTGAACAGGTGGGATACGCAGTATTTT	13	TRBJ2-3	.	few	TRBV12-3/TRBV12-4
CASSRRTSGFANTGELFF	TGCGCCAGCAGCCGTCGGACTAGCGGGTTCGCGAACACCGGGGAGCTGTTTTTT	18	TRBJ2-2	TRBD2	.	TRBV5-1
CASSFWAGTGELFF	TGTGCCAGCAGCTTCTGGGCGGGCACCGGGGAGCTGTTTTTT	14	TRBJ2-2	.	many	TRBV5-8
CASSYGWAATNEKLFF	TGTGCCAGCAGTTACGGGTGGGCCGCAACTAATGAAAAACTGTTTTTT	16	TRBJ1-4	.	.	TRBV6-5
CASRSPGTGDYNEQFF	TGTGCCAGCAGGTCCCCCGGGACAGGGGATTACAATGAGCAGTTCTTC	16	TRBJ2-1	TRBD1	once	TRBV6-6
CASSFFKREYGDTQYF	TGTGCCAGCAGCTTTTTCAAGCGGGAGTATGGAGATACGCAGTATTTT	16	TRBJ2-3	TRBD2	.	TRBV11-2
CASSESEGGPDTQYF	TGCGCCAGCAGTGAGTCTGAGGGAGGCCCAGATACGCAGTATTTT	15	TRBJ2-3	.	.	TRBV10-2
CASSQDEGRAQQETQYF	TGCGCCAGCAGCCAAGATGAAGGGAGGGCGCAGCAGGAGACCCAGTACTTC	17	TRBJ2-5	TRBD2	.	TRBV4-1
CASSFASSREKLFF	TGTGCCAGCAGCTTTGCGTCGTCCCGTGAAAAACTGTTTTTT	14	TRBJ1-4	.	once	TRBV7-9
CASSEAPGPYGYTF	TGTGCCAGCAGTGAAGCCCCAGGGCCATATGGCTACACCTTC	14	TRBJ1-2	.	.	TRBV2
CASQKGYSPLHF	TGTGCCAGTCAAAAGGGGTATTCACCCCTCCACTTT	12	TRBJ1-6	.	.	TRBV6-5
CASSPRGTDNEQFF	TGTGCCAGCTCACCAAGGGGGACAGACAATGAGCAGTTCTTC	14	TRBJ2-1	TRBD1	.	TRBV18
CASSQDRPSGGETQYF	TGTGCCAGCAGCCAAGATCGGCCTAGCGGGGGAGAGACCCAGTACTTC	16	TRBJ2-5	TRBD2	few	TRBV3-1/TRBV3-2
CASSLNTNTGELFF	TGTGCCAGCAGCTTAAACACGAACACCGGGGAGCTGTTTTTT	14	TRBJ2-2	.	.	TRBV7-2
CASSLGPGSYEQYF	TGTGCCAGCAGCTTAGGTCCAGGTTCCTACGAGCAGTACTTC	14	TRBJ2-7	.	.	TRBV11-3
CASRARDRVQGGYTF	TGTGCCAGTAGGGCTCGGGACAGGGTACAGGGTGGCTACACCTTC	15	TRBJ1-2	TRBD1	once	TRBV19
CASSLAKGTGTYNEQFF	TGTGCCAGCAGCTTGGCCAAGGGGACAGGGACCTACAATGAGCAGTTCTTC	17	TRBJ2-1	TRBD1	.	TRBV5-4
CASSPGGYNQPQHF	TGTGCCAGCAGCCCAGGGGGATACAATCAGCCCCAGCATTTT	14	TRBJ1-5	TRBD1	.	TRBV7-8
CASSLPPRGTGELFF	TGTGCCAGCAGTCTCCCCCCCCGGGGTACCGGGGAGCTGTTTTTT	15	TRBJ2-2	.	.	TRBV6-2/TRBV6-3
CASSLDGGRYQPQHF	TGTGCCAGCAGCTTGGACGGGGGACGTTATCAGCCCCAGCATTTT	15	TRBJ1-5	.	few	TRBV7-9
CASRSGHGTSSNQPQHF	TGTGCCAGCAGATCGGGACACGGTACGAGTAGCAATCAGCCCCAGCATTTT	17	TRBJ1-5	.	.	TRBV28
CASRETGDEKLFF	TGTGCCAGCAGGGAGACAGGGGATGAAAAACTGTTTTTT	13	TRBJ1-4	TRBD1	.	TRBV6-6
CASSPTGTTGLAKNIQYF	TGTGCCAGCAGCCCCACAGGGACTACCGGTCTAGCCAAAAACATTCAGTACTTC	18	TRBJ2-4	.	.	TRBV2
CASSISAGQGNGYTF	TGTGCCAGTAGTATAAGTGCAGGACAGGGTAACGGCTACACCTTC	15	TRBJ1-2	TRBD1	.	TRBV19
CASSLGGHNQPQHF	TGTGCCAGCAGCTTAGGGGGCCACAATCAGCCCCAGCATTTT	14	TRBJ1-5	.	.	TRBV7-9
CASSPGDLRGEQYF	TGTGCCAGCAGTCCAGGTGATCTCCGTGGCGAGCAGTACTTC	14	TRBJ2-7	.	.	TRBV9
CASSLAGGQLKQPQHF	TGTGCCAGCAGCTTAGCCGGGGGACAGTTAAAGCAGCCCCAGCATTTT	16	TRBJ1-5	TRBD1	.	TRBV7-6
CASGNSGRAYEQYF	TGTGCCAGCGGTAATAGCGGGAGGGCTTACGAGCAGTACTTC	14	TRBJ2-7	TRBD2	few	TRBV28
CASSLDRGVSPLHF	TGCGCCAGCAGCCTAGACAGGGGCGTTTCACCCCTCCACTTT	14	TRBJ1-6	TRBD1	.	TRBV5-1